This passage covers 2 T cell receptor beta chains from one sample sequenced in a study of T cell changes during pregnancy in multiple sclerosis. Sequenced by immunoSEQ multiplex PCR; TCRdb stores in-frame clones only, minus some. The sample yields about 50,000 clones, roughly nine tenths seen once. Sequenced here: CD8+ T cells from peripheral blood mononuclear cells, sampled after pregnancy. Receptors originate from a female donor with multiple sclerosis, enrolled in a pregnancy study.

This clone was observed once. V and J are TRBV19 and TRBJ2-7, with D perhaps TRBD2 (5 bases). Deletions cut 6 bases from V and 2 bases from J, with 14 bases between. Per the germline V gene, CDR1 is LNHDA and CDR2 is SQIVND (reference sequence). CDR3 length: 14 amino acids. The CDR3 is CASSLEVAPYEQYF. The CDR3, as DNA: TGTGCCAGTAGCTTGGAGGTGGCCCCCTACGAGCAGTACTTC.

V usage is TRBV11-1 and J usage is TRBJ2-1, with 11 nucleotides matching TRBD2. CDR3 size: 15 residues. V shed 3 bases and J 3 bases; nucleotides not matched to a gene: 1. Germline lookup yields CDR1 SGHAT and CDR2 FQDESV (reference sequence). The CDR3 sequence: CASSFLAGGYNEQFF. The CDR3 region has the DNA TGTGCCAGCAGCTTCCTAGCGGGGGGCTACAATGAGCAGTTCTTC. Filled out from reference TRBV11-1 and TRBJ2-1, the complete variable domain reads EAEVAQSPRYKITEKSQAVAFWCDPISGHATLYWYRQILGQGPELLVQFQDESVVDDSQLPKDRFSAERLKGVDSTLKIQPAELGDSAMYLCASSFLAGGYNEQFFGPGTRLTVL.